This T cell receptor (beta chain) was obtained from a study of cytomegalovirus exposure and HLA in healthy donors. Study-wide points: High sensitivity and specificity were reportedly achieved when the classifier diagnosed cytomegalovirus status. As a later analysis revealed, most CMV-associated TCR beta chains appeared HLA-restricted. The authors listed around 150 TCR beta chains as cytomegalovirus-associated.

Primers included in the PCR were 60 Vbeta and 13 Jbeta primers. Generated by immunoSEQ multiplex PCR, the TCRdb table keeps only in-frame clones and is missing some. The sample includes around 130,000 clones. In the case of this clone: Its antigen is currently unknown.

Germline loops: CDR1 ENHRY, CDR2 SYGVKD. CDR3 length: 14 residues. Trimming took 2 bases from V and 8 from J, leaving 15 bases between them. V gene TRBV10-3 combines with J gene TRBJ1-2; a possible D gene is TRBD1 (5 bases). The source is a woman in her forties in good health and CMV-seronegative. The sample taken for sequencing was PBMCs. The CDR3 spells CAISELGGTSGYTF. The DNA for the CDR3 is TGTGCCATCAGTGAGCTTGGGGGGACTAGCGGCTACACCTTC.